This T cell receptor (beta chain) was observed in a study of blood T cell repertoires in COVID-19. As for the study in general: T cells, B-cell-depleted T cells, or PBMCs provided the cDNA or gDNA that served as material.

This table comes from immunoSEQ multiplex PCR, and its TCRdb copy is limited to in-frame clones, with some not included. The sample holds fewer than 350,000 clones, roughly 90% seen once. Enrolled through a virtual design, the participants were between roughly 18 and 89 years of age and came from 24 US areas. Shortly before study entry, within 2 weeks, exposed participants had met a COVID-19 case. Germline V CDR1 and CDR2: SGHNT, YENEEA. V dropped 5 bases and J dropped 3 bases, with 7 bases sitting between them. The CDR3 totals 12 residues. The source material was PBMCs or T cells enriched from blood (not recorded which). The clonotype was recovered from a man in his forties who had been exposed to COVID-19. The V gene is TRBV11-3, the J gene TRBJ2-5; D not resolved. Here the CDR3 DNA reads TGTGCCAGCAGCCGAAGAGAAGAGACCCAGTACTTC. It yields the protein CASSRREETQYF. The full variable domain, completed using reference TRBV11-3 and TRBJ2-5, is EAGVVQSPRYKIIEKKQPVAFWCNPISGHNTLYWYLQNLGQGPELLIRYENEEAVDDSQLPKDRFSAERLKGVDSTLKIQPAELGDSAVYLCASSRREETQYFGPGTRLLVL.